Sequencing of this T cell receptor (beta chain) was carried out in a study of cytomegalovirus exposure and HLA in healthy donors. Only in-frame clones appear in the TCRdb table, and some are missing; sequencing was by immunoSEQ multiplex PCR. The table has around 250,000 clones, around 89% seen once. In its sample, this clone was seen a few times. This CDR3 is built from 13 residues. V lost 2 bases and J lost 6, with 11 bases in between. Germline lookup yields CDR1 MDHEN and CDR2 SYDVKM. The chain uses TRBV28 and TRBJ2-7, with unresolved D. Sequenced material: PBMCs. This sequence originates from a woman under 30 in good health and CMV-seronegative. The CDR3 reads CASSLKVASEQYF. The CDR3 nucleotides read TGTGCCAGCAGTTTAAAGGTAGCCAGCGAGCAGTACTTC.